The present TCR beta chain was sequenced within a study of technical replicates of blood from several donors (dated by TCRdb to the late 2010s). Library preparation employed the immunoSEQ multiplex PCR assay. TCRdb stores this immuneACCESS table with in-frame sequences only. Part of the clones is absent; in the studies checked, under half of the shortfall reflects unresolved V genes, and no reason is known for the rest. The sample data list fewer than 15,000 clones, and 80% of these were observed just once. Of the sample, about 13% falls within the top ten clones. Remarks on this clone: No cognate antigen has been identified for it. No base quality information exists; no much larger clone differs at one position.

Source material: PBMCs. This TCR was sampled from a human donor in good health.

The CDR3 region reads CASSGVGGLRGNEQFF. The DNA sequence reads TGTGCCAGCAGCGGAGTGGGGGGACTTCGCGGCAATGAGCAGTTCTTC. The chain employs TRBV6-6 and TRBJ2-1; possibly the D gene is TRBD2, per 6 matching bases. Per the germline V gene (reference sequence), MNHNY is the CDR1 and SVGAGI is the CDR2. V is reduced by 6 bases and J by 6 bases, leaving a spacing of 21 bases between them. From its cysteine to its phenylalanine, the CDR3 spans 16 amino acids. Here the CDR3 DNA is all that survives: 48 bases in frame from base 1.